Below, 6 T cell receptor beta chains from the same sample are listed, as sequenced in a study of T cells after yellow fever vaccination (dated by TCRdb to about 2019). To prepare the library, 5' RACE was applied. Sequencing took place on an Illumina HiSeq 2500. The public reads were run again by TCRdb, first through fastp at Q25 and then through MiXCR, and only productive beta chains were kept. Rows are unified per CDR3 protein, each entry keeping the most common DNA and genes. Recorded for this sample are 100,000 to 150,000 distinct CDR3 sequences; 6% to 8% of them occurred a single time. The ten largest clones represent 2.5% of the sample. According to the study, the label for this sample's treatment or condition signals: live attenuated yellow fever vaccine strain. Sequences were derived from CD4+ T cells sorted from PBMCs, sampled around 10 days after the first yellow fever vaccination. These receptors were taken from a man between 18 and 29 years old who received the YFV17D yellow fever vaccine.

This clonotype was detected ten times or more. A read error may account for a junction end that differs from germline. The chain has TRBV7-2 and TRBJ2-3, with D perhaps TRBD2 (7 bases). The CDR3 contains 15 residues. Germline V CDR1 and CDR2: SGHTA, FQGNSA. CDR3 residues: CASTLWGGPADTQYF. The CDR3 DNA reads TGTGCCAGCACCTTATGGGGGGGCCCCGCAGATACGCAGTATTTT.

The chain links TRBV3-1 to TRBJ1-1; no reliable D call. In germline, CDR1 is LGHDT, CDR2 YNNKEL (reference sequence). The ends were cut back, 2 bases at V and 0 bases at J, with 4 bases in the middle. The CDR3 has 13 residues. The CDR3 DNA sequence: TGTGCCAGCAGCCAACTAGTGAACACTGAAGCTTTCTTT. This encodes CASSQLVNTEAFF.

This clonotype was detected only a few times. CDR3 sequence: CASSQELQRVYNEQFF. The DNA for the CDR3 is TGTGCCAGCAGCCAAGAGCTACAAAGGGTCTACAATGAGCAGTTCTTC. This chain uses TRBV4-2 with TRBJ2-1; D remains unclear. The CDR3 loop spans 16 amino acids. CDR1 and CDR2 (germline): LGHNA, YNFKEQ. The germline V and J ends were trimmed by 0 bases and 3 bases, with 12 bases remaining between them.

V usage is TRBV20-1 and J usage is TRBJ2-1; TRBD2 aligns across 8 bases. Germline V lookup: CDR1 DFQATT, CDR2 SNEGSKA (reference sequence). This CDR3 comprises 13 residues. Trimming removed 4 bases from V and 9 bases from J; junction bases left unmatched: 8. The CDR3 sequence: CSAKRLARIEQFF. CDR3 DNA sequence: TGCAGTGCTAAAAGACTAGCGCGGATTGAGCAGTTCTTC.

This clonotype occurred many times. The CDR3 nucleotides are TGCGCCAGCAGCTGGACAACCGGGGAAGAAAAACTGTTTTTT. It codes for CASSWTTGEEKLFF. This rearrangement joins TRBV5-1 to TRBJ1-4; D is possibly TRBD1 (5 bases). The CDR3 loop spans 14 amino acids. The V gene's germline CDR1 is SGHRS and CDR2 YFSETQ. V dropped 3 bases and J dropped 8 bases, with 14 bases sitting between them. Filled out from reference TRBV5-1 and TRBJ1-4, the complete variable domain reads KAGVTQTPRYLIKTRGQQVTLSCSPISGHRSVSWYQQTPGQGLQFLFEYFSETQRNKGNFPGRFSGRQFSNSRSEMNVSTLELGDSALYLCASSWTTGEEKLFFGSGTQLSVL.

This clonotype showed up many times. The chain recombines TRBV4-3 with TRBJ2-7; no reliable D call. V lost 3 bases, J lost 1 base, and 13 bases lay in between. CDR3 size: 15 residues. Germline V gene data show CDR1 as LGHNA and CDR2 as YSLEER. CDR3: CASSQSVQESYEQYF. CDR3 bases: TGCGCCAGCAGCCAGTCGGTCCAGGAATCCTACGAGCAGTACTTC.